This TCR beta chain comes out of a study of vaccination and CD4 T cells after COVID-19. Study-wide background: Convalescent individuals exhibited SARS-CoV-2 positivity on nasal swab PCR, with several mild and one severe presentation. Comprising six males and four females, the convalescent participants counted two Hispanic individuals among them. Study-level findings and limits: Convalescent patients saw a median roughly 85% of their reactive clones show up only after vaccination.

The CDR3 consists of 12 residues. CDR1 is GTSNPN, CDR2 SVGIG, per germline (reference sequence). V was cut by 5 bases and J by 6 bases, with 13 bases left in between. TCRdb recomputed calls from the PCR reads with MiXCR, one row per CDR3 protein. The repertoire holds over 20,000 distinct CDR3 sequences, with roughly 64% as singletons. With regard to this clonotype: Its antigen is not known.

The starting material was CD4+ T cells from blood, obtained before SARS-CoV-2 vaccination. This clonotype originated in a human donor who had recovered from COVID-19. This chain uses TRBV30 with TRBJ1-1, with a tentative D call TRBD1 (5 bases). The CDR3 loop is CAWWRGGAEAFF. The DNA of the CDR3 is TGTGCCTGGTGGCGCGGGGGAGCTGAAGCTTTCTTT.